This T cell receptor beta chain was captured in a study of cytomegalovirus exposure and HLA in healthy donors. 60 Vbeta and 13 Jbeta primers were used in PCR. Some clones are missing from TCRdb's copy, which holds only in-frame ones; the method was immunoSEQ multiplex PCR. This listing includes about 190,000 clones. Details on this clone: What it recognizes is unknown.

Study-wide points: Reportedly, fewer N-insertions than the approximately 610-donor mean appeared in an Asian-associated ancestry cluster in a later analysis.

V dropped 4 bases and J dropped 3 bases, with 10 bases sitting between them. CDR1 and CDR2 from the germline V gene are SGHRS and YFSETQ. The CDR3 covers 13 residues. What was sequenced was PBMCs. The origin of this receptor is a woman in her 30s in good health and CMV-seropositive. The gene calls are TRBV5-1 and TRBJ1-1, with a possible D match to TRBD1 (5 bases). This chain's CDR3 is CASSPWGDTEAFF. CDR3 nucleotide sequence: TGCGCCAGCAGCCCTTGGGGGGACACTGAAGCTTTCTTT.